The 12 T cell receptor beta chains listed next were all sequenced from one sample in a study of T cell responses to AZD1222 COVID-19 vaccine. Measured with immunoSEQ multiplex PCR; TCRdb has only the in-frame clones, and not every one. The sample has some 170,000 clones; around 94% are singletons. This specimen was peripheral blood, taken 28 days after the second AZD1222 dose. The receptors come from an adult who received the AZD1222 COVID-19 vaccine.

The chain links TRBV24-1 to TRBJ2-3; 8 bases align to TRBD2. CDR3 length equals 14 residues. The junction had 9 bases not matched to a gene; V was cut back by 4 bases and J by 10 bases. CDR1 is KGHDR, CDR2 SFDVKD, per germline. CDR3 in amino acids: CATSDPLAALPQYF. The CDR3 DNA sequence: TGTGCCACCAGTGACCCACTAGCGGCTCTGCCGCAGTATTTT.

The genes are TRBV5-1 and TRBJ1-3; D gene uncertain. The CDR3 runs to 15 residues. V was trimmed by 0 bases and J by 0 bases, leaving 7 bases between them. From germline, CDR1 is SGHRS and CDR2 YFSETQ. In DNA form, the CDR3 reads TGCGCCAGCAGCTTGGACGGGAGCTCTGGAAACACCATATATTTT. Protein sequence: CASSLDGSSGNTIYF.

The rearrangement joins TRBV2 to TRBJ1-1; TRBD1 might be the D (5 bases). Germline V gene data show CDR1 as SNHLY and CDR2 as FYNNEI. V dropped 8 bases and J dropped 0 bases, with 16 bases sitting between them. The CDR3 is made up of 15 amino acids. The CDR3 sequence: CASVPEQAMNTEAFF. CDR3 DNA sequence: TGTGCCAGCGTCCCAGAACAGGCCATGAACACTGAAGCTTTCTTT.

This chain uses TRBV7-8 with TRBJ2-7; 9 nucleotides match TRBD1. V shed 6 bases, J shed 1 base, and the junction held 7 bases outside the gene matches. Germline CDR1 is SGHVS and CDR2 is FQNEAQ. This CDR3 comprises 15 residues. CDR3 region: CASSPGTGSSYEQYF. The DNA of the CDR3 is TGTGCCAGCAGTCCCGGGACAGGGTCGTCCTACGAGCAGTACTTC.

The chain joins TRBV30 to TRBJ1-1; no definite D call. V was trimmed by 7 bases and J by 2 bases, leaving 20 bases between them. CDR1 and CDR2 (germline): GTSNPN, SVGIG (reference sequence). This CDR3 is built from 15 residues. CDR3 residues: CASKGRSFPNTEAFF. Here the CDR3 DNA reads TGTGCCTCGAAAGGACGGAGTTTTCCTAACACTGAAGCTTTCTTT.

The J gene is TRBJ2-3, the V gene TRBV6-5; 11 nucleotides align to TRBD1. Germline V lookup: CDR1 MNHEY, CDR2 SVGAGI. The CDR3 sequence is 16 residues long. V gave up 2 bases and J gave up 6 bases; unmatched junction bases: 7. CDR3 amino acids: CASSYPGQGGSDTQYF. CDR3 DNA: TGTGCCAGCAGTTACCCGGGACAGGGGGGTTCGGATACGCAGTATTTT.

The genes are TRBV5-1 and TRBJ1-2; D perhaps matches TRBD1 (6 bases). The CDR3 consists of 14 residues. The V end was cut by 4 bases, the J end by 2 bases, with 12 bases between. Germline loops: CDR1 SGHRS, CDR2 YFSETQ. The CDR3 spells CASSTGLANYGYTF. For the CDR3, the DNA is TGCGCCAGCAGCACAGGGCTGGCCAACTATGGCTACACCTTC.

The V and J genes are TRBV4-1 and TRBJ2-1; 8 bases fit TRBD2. The CDR3 loop spans 14 amino acids. Germline V CDR1 and CDR2: MGHRA, YSYEKL. V lost 0 bases, J lost 6 bases, and 1 base stayed unmatched. The CDR3 region has the DNA TGCGCCAGCAGCCAAGATCTAGCGGGCAATGAGCAGTTCTTC. It is translated as CASSQDLAGNEQFF.

V is TRBV6-6 and J is TRBJ2-3, with D perhaps matching TRBD1 (5 bases). The V end lost 5 bases, the J end lost 0 bases, and 21 bases lay between the germline ends. CDR3 length: 18 residues. Germline CDR1 and CDR2: MNHNY and SVGAGI (reference sequence). In nucleotides, the CDR3 is TGTGCCAGCAGTCTAACCGCCTGGACGGACACTAGCACAGATACGCAGTATTTT. Its translation is CASSLTAWTDTSTDTQYF.

J is TRBJ1-1 and V is TRBV27, with D possibly being TRBD1 (6 bases). CDR3 length: 15 amino acids. CDR1 is MNHEY and CDR2 is SMNVEV in the germline V gene (reference sequence). V lost 3 bases and J 4 bases, leaving 15 bases between the germline ends. CDR3 DNA: TGTGCCAGCAGTTTTTCCCCAGGGGCTGGCACTGAAGCTTTCTTT. This sequence encodes CASSFSPGAGTEAFF.

This chain connects TRBV14 to TRBJ2-2; 9 positions match TRBD1. V trimming: 5 bases; J trimming: 5 bases; junction bases outside the gene matches: 0. The CDR3 length is 13 residues. In germline, CDR1 is SGHDN, CDR2 FVKESK. CDR3 protein: CASSGQGTGELFF. Here the CDR3 DNA reads TGTGCCAGCAGCGGACAGGGGACCGGGGAGCTGTTTTTT.

The chain joins TRBV6-1 to TRBJ1-2; 7 bases match TRBD1. This CDR3 has 15 residues. The junction had 6 bases not matched to a gene; V was cut back by 1 base and J by 4 bases. Germline CDR1 and CDR2: MNHNS and SASEGT. CDR3: CASSEVGRGVYGYTF. For the CDR3, the DNA is TGTGCCAGCAGTGAAGTCGGCAGGGGGGTCTATGGCTACACCTTC.